The 27 T cell receptor beta chains below were found in one sample sequenced in a study of blood T cell repertoires in COVID-19. Libraries were prepared by immunoSEQ multiplex PCR; TCRdb keeps only in-frame clonotypes and omits some of them. The sample includes around 140,000 clones, roughly 80% of them seen just once. What was sequenced was PBMCs or T cells enriched from blood (not recorded which). All receptors derive from a woman in her fifties or sixties who had recovered from COVID-19.

The V gene is TRBV2, the J gene TRBJ1-1, with 7 bases lining up with TRBD1. This CDR3 is built from 14 residues. The germline gives CDR1 SNHLY, CDR2 FYNNEI. V lost 7 bases to trimming and J lost 5 bases; unmatched junction nucleotides: 10. DNA of the CDR3: TGTGCCAGCATTCGACAGGGCTTGGGGACTGAAGCTTTCTTT. It yields the protein CASIRQGLGTEAFF.

This rearrangement joins TRBV4-1 to TRBJ2-6; 8 bases are shared with TRBD1. Germline V gives CDR1 MGHRA, CDR2 YSYEKL. The CDR3 extends over 19 amino acids. The V gene end was trimmed by 3 bases and the J gene end by 0 bases; junction bases not matched to a gene: 10. CDR3 residues: CASSHDRGLRFSGANVLTF. The CDR3 nucleotides read TGCGCCAGCAGCCATGACAGGGGTCTACGTTTCTCTGGGGCCAACGTCCTGACTTTC.

This clone turned up a few times. This rearrangement joins TRBV3-1 (or the pseudogene TRBV3-2) to TRBJ2-3; no clear D. The CDR3 totals 13 residues. The V and J ends lost 1 base and 4 bases respectively, with 6 bases between them. The V gene's germline CDR1 is LGHDT and CDR2 YNNKEL (reference sequence). DNA of the CDR3: TGTGCCAGCAGCCAAGGTCTCGCAGATACGCAGTATTTT. It yields the protein CASSQGLADTQYF.

The gene calls are TRBV7-2 and TRBJ2-1, with 9 bases fitting TRBD1. Germline V gene sequence: CDR1 SGHTA, CDR2 FQGNSA. V lost 1 base to trimming and J lost 4 bases; unmatched junction nucleotides: 8. The CDR3 is made up of 17 amino acids. CDR3 DNA sequence: TGTGCCAGCAGCTTAGGGGCCGGGACAGGGCAATACAATGAGCAGTTCTTC. This sequence encodes CASSLGAGTGQYNEQFF.

This chain joins TRBV20-1 and TRBJ2-7; D gene ambiguous. The germline V and J ends were trimmed by 0 bases and 3 bases, with 3 bases remaining between them. Germline CDR1 is DFQATT and CDR2 is SNEGSKA (reference sequence). The CDR3 is 11 residues long. CDR3 amino acids: CSARDYYEQYV. In DNA, the CDR3 is TGCAGTGCTAGAGATTACTACGAGCAGTACGTC.

This clone was counted a few times. In DNA, the CDR3 is TGTGCCAGCTCCCCGGGACAGGGCTTCGTTGAGAACACTGAAGCTTTCTTT. This encodes CASSPGQGFVENTEAFF. The gene calls are TRBV25-1 and TRBJ1-1; 9 positions match TRBD1. CDR1 is MGHDK and CDR2 is SYGVNS in the germline V gene. CDR3 length: 17 amino acids. J gave up 1 base and V 8 bases, and 14 bases lay outside the gene matches. Variable domain in full (rest from reference TRBV25-1 and TRBJ1-1): EADIYQTPRYLVIGTGKKITLECSQTMGHDKMYWYQQDPGMELHLIHYSYGVNSTEKGDLSSESTVSRIRTEHFPLTLESARPSHTSQYLCASSPGQGFVENTEAFFGQGTRLTVV.

This clone was observed a few times. The J gene is TRBJ2-3, the V gene TRBV11-1; the match to TRBD2 covers 8 bases. The V gene's germline CDR1 is SGHAT and CDR2 FQDESV (reference sequence). The CDR3 length is 15 residues. The J segment lost 2 bases and the V segment lost 3 bases, leaving 4 bases of the junction unmatched. For the CDR3, the DNA is TGTGCCAGCAGCTTTGGAGCGGGGGTCACAGATACGCAGTATTTT. Encoded protein: CASSFGAGVTDTQYF. Full variable domain (outside the CDR3, taken from reference TRBV11-1 and TRBJ2-3): EAEVAQSPRYKITEKSQAVAFWCDPISGHATLYWYRQILGQGPELLVQFQDESVVDDSQLPKDRFSAERLKGVDSTLKIQPAELGDSAMYLCASSFGAGVTDTQYFGPGTRLTVL.

The chain links TRBV5-4 to TRBJ1-6; D gene unclear. The CDR3 extends over 17 amino acids. Looked up from germline, CDR1 is SGHNT and CDR2 is YYREEE (reference sequence). V lost 4 bases, J lost 3 bases, and 17 bases lay in between. CDR3 in amino acids: CASSRLGSSLYNSPLHF. In DNA form, the CDR3 reads TGTGCCAGCAGCCGCCTGGGCTCCTCCCTCTATAATTCACCCCTCCACTTT.

There are a few counts of this clone. The gene calls are TRBV2 and TRBJ2-1; D remains ambiguous. V was cut by 4 bases and J by 0 bases, with 7 bases left in between. The CDR3 runs 14 residues. CDR1 and CDR2 from the germline V gene are SNHLY and FYNNEI. The CDR3 coding sequence is TGTGCCAGCAGTGGGCAGTACTCCTACAATGAGCAGTTCTTC. Translated, it gives CASSGQYSYNEQFF. Filled out from reference TRBV2 and TRBJ2-1, the complete variable domain reads EPEVTQTPSHQVTQMGQEVILRCVPISNHLYFYWYRQILGQKVEFLVSFYNNEISEKSEIFDDQFSVERPDGSNFTLKIRSTKLEDSAMYFCASSGQYSYNEQFFGPGTRLTVL.

The rearrangement uses TRBV5-4 and TRBJ2-1; TRBD1 matches 9 bases. CDR3 length: 13 residues. Trimming took 4 bases from V and 6 from J; bases not matched to a gene: 2. Germline lookup yields CDR1 SGHNT and CDR2 YYREEE (reference sequence). The CDR3, as DNA: TGTGCCAGCAGCCAGGGACAGGGCAATGAGCAGTTCTTC. This gives the protein CASSQGQGNEQFF.

This chain joins TRBV5-1 and TRBJ1-5; D gene unclear. The germline V gene encodes CDR1 SGHRS and CDR2 YFSETQ. The germline V and J ends were trimmed by 4 bases and 3 bases, with 14 bases remaining between them. The CDR3 extends over 15 amino acids. The CDR3 region is CASSPSGLNNQPQHF. In DNA form, the CDR3 reads TGCGCCAGCAGCCCCTCGGGGTTAAACAATCAGCCCCAGCATTTT.

This chain connects TRBV5-1 to TRBJ2-3; 10 nucleotides align to TRBD2. V shed 1 base, J shed 1 base, and the junction held 0 bases outside the gene matches. From germline, CDR1 is SGHRS and CDR2 YFSETQ. The CDR3 covers 15 residues. The CDR3 is CASSLTSGGTDTQYF. The CDR3 DNA follows: TGCGCCAGCAGCTTGACTAGCGGGGGCACAGATACGCAGTATTTT.

This chain links TRBV18 with TRBJ1-1; possibly TRBD1 for D (6 bases). The V end lost 1 base, the J end lost 5 bases, and 11 bases lay between the germline ends. This CDR3 has 14 amino acids. Germline V gene data show CDR1 as KGHSH and CDR2 as LQKENI. In DNA, the CDR3 is TGTGCCAGCTCACCACAGGGGGGGAGGACTGAAGCTTTCTTT. Amino acid sequence: CASSPQGGRTEAFF.

The rearrangement joins TRBV3-1 (or the pseudogene TRBV3-2) to TRBJ2-1, with TRBD2 matching over 11 bases. J was trimmed by 7 bases and V by 0 bases; bases with no gene match: 8. There are 17 residues in the CDR3. Germline V lookup: CDR1 LGHDT, CDR2 YNNKEL (reference sequence). CDR3 bases: TGTGCCAGCAGCCAAGACGGGGGGGGACTAGCGGCAAATGAGCAGTTCTTC. Its protein is CASSQDGGGLAANEQFF.

V and J are TRBV5-1 and TRBJ1-1; 8 bases map to TRBD1. With V trimmed by 3 bases and J by 3 bases, 4 bases remained unmatched. CDR1 is SGHRS and CDR2 is YFSETQ in the germline V gene. The CDR3 totals 14 residues. The DNA of the CDR3 is TGCGCCAGCAGCTCCAGGGGGCAGGACACTGAAGCTTTCTTT. This gives the protein CASSSRGQDTEAFF.

This chain connects TRBV11-2 to TRBJ2-3; TRBD2 matches at 8 bases. Trimming removed 4 bases from V and 0 bases from J; junction bases left unmatched: 6. The CDR3 has 16 residues. The germline CDR1 and CDR2 sequences are SGHAT and FQNNGV. The CDR3, as DNA: TGTGCCAGCAGCTCAGTTAGCGGGGAGAGCACAGATACGCAGTATTTT. The encoded protein is CASSSVSGESTDTQYF.

The V call is TRBV3-1 (or the pseudogene TRBV3-2), the J call TRBJ2-2; no clear D. With 4 bases removed from V and 9 bases from J, the gap between germline ends came to 12 bases. Germline V gene lookup returns CDR1 LGHDT and CDR2 YNNKEL (reference sequence). The CDR3 runs 13 residues. The CDR3 nucleotides are TGTGCCAGCAGCCGCCGACAAAGCCGGGAGCTGTTTTTT. Amino acids: CASSRRQSRELFF.

The rearrangement links TRBV7-2 to TRBJ2-7, with 10 nucleotides matching TRBD1. The germline gives CDR1 SGHTA, CDR2 FQGNSA. This CDR3 comprises 14 residues. Trimming cost V 3 bases and J 5 bases; bases outside gene matches: 4. The DNA for the CDR3 is TGTGCCAGCAGCTTCGACAGGGGGCTCAACGAGCAGTACTTC. Its translation: CASSFDRGLNEQYF. The full variable domain, its missing parts supplied by reference TRBV7-2 and TRBJ2-7, is GAGVSQSPSNKVTEKGKDVELRCDPISGHTALYWYRQSLGQGLEFLIYFQGNSAPDKSGLPSDRFSAERTGGSVSTLTIQRTQQEDSAVYLCASSFDRGLNEQYFGPGTRLTVT.

This chain uses TRBV19 with TRBJ1-1; D is unclear. The germline V gene has CDR1 LNHDA and CDR2 SQIVND (reference sequence). The CDR3 has 13 amino acids. V was clipped by 8 bases and J by 5 bases, with 15 bases between them. CDR3 bases: TGTGCCAGTTTACGGGCCTCGGGGACTGAAGCTTTCTTT. Translated, it gives CASLRASGTEAFF.

The V and J genes are TRBV28 and TRBJ1-5, with 10 bases matching TRBD1. The CDR3 is 15 amino acids. V lost 3 bases and J lost 6; bases outside the gene matches: 5. In germline, CDR1 is MDHEN, CDR2 SYDVKM. In DNA, the CDR3 is TGTGCCAGCAGTTTCGCAGACAGGGGGCTTCAGCCCCAGCATTTT. Its translation: CASSFADRGLQPQHF.

The chain has TRBV28 and TRBJ1-5; a possible D gene is TRBD1 (5 bases). The germline V gene has CDR1 MDHEN and CDR2 SYDVKM. Trimming shortened V by 4 bases and J by 0 bases, and 13 bases separated the two germline ends. This CDR3 contains 16 residues. The CDR3 spells CASSSRWGGSNQPQHF. CDR3 DNA sequence: TGTGCCAGCAGTTCTCGGTGGGGGGGTAGCAATCAGCCCCAGCATTTT.

This clone was found a few times. The rearrangement joins TRBV5-4 to TRBJ1-2; D gene unclear. The V end was cut by 2 bases, the J end by 0 bases, with 8 bases between. The CDR3 spans 14 residues. CDR1 is SGHNT, CDR2 YYREEE, per germline (reference sequence). CDR3 coding DNA: TGTGCCAGCAGCTTCTACGGGGCTAACTATGGCTACACCTTC. Residues: CASSFYGANYGYTF.

The chain couples TRBV4-1 to TRBJ2-7, with D maybe TRBD1 (5 bases). CDR1 is MGHRA and CDR2 is YSYEKL in the germline V gene. The CDR3 length is 14 residues. V was shortened by 6 bases and J by 4 bases, with 16 bases between the two germline ends. CDR3 amino acids: CASRSTDPHYEQYF. The CDR3 DNA sequence: TGCGCCAGCAGATCGACAGACCCTCATTACGAGCAGTACTTC.

Ten or more counts support this clone. The V call is TRBV3-1 (or the pseudogene TRBV3-2), the J call TRBJ1-6; D ambiguous. The germline CDR1 and CDR2 sequences are LGHDT and YNNKEL (reference sequence). The CDR3 runs to 14 residues. V lost 0 bases, J lost 6 bases, and 6 bases lay in between. Here the CDR3 reads CASSQDHGNSPLHF. Written as DNA, the CDR3 is TGTGCCAGCAGCCAAGATCACGGTAATTCACCCCTCCACTTT.

The sample holds one count of this clone. This sequence joins TRBV18 and TRBJ1-1; TRBD1 matches 7 bases. The V gene's germline CDR1 is KGHSH and CDR2 LQKENI. The CDR3 totals 13 residues. V was clipped by 8 bases and J by 1 base; unmatched bases: 4. The CDR3 sequence is CASRQGQNTEAFF. CDR3 bases: TGTGCCAGCCGACAGGGCCAGAACACTGAAGCTTTCTTT.

Only a few counts were recorded for this clone. This sequence joins TRBV18 and TRBJ1-5; 11 bases are a match to TRBD1. Unmatched junction bases numbered 9, after V lost 5 bases and J lost 6 bases. The CDR3 covers 16 residues. Germline values: CDR1 KGHSH, CDR2 LQKENI. The CDR3 bases are TGTGCCAGCTCAGGACAGGGGGCGCGGGAGTCTCAGCCCCAGCATTTT. The encoded protein is CASSGQGARESQPQHF.

The rearrangement uses TRBV28 and TRBJ1-2; TRBD1 matches at 7 bases. Germline CDR1 MDHEN, CDR2 SYDVKM. This CDR3 has 14 residues. V lost 5 bases to trimming and J lost 4 bases; unmatched junction nucleotides: 7. DNA of the CDR3: TGTGCCAGCAGTGCGGACGACAGGGTCTATGGCTACACCTTC. The encoded protein is CASSADDRVYGYTF.